Each of the 27 T cell receptor beta chains below was sequenced from the same sample in a study of cytomegalovirus exposure and HLA in healthy donors. Primers for the PCR totalled 60 Vbeta and 13 Jbeta. Method: immunoSEQ multiplex PCR; TCRdb's copy keeps in-frame clones and lacks some. The sample includes 200,000 to 250,000 clones, over 65% of them seen just once. Material for sequencing was PBMCs. Every receptor here comes from a young man in good health and CMV-seronegative.

The chain couples TRBV7-8 to TRBJ1-1, with 12 bases identical to TRBD1. This CDR3 region has 19 residues. The junction had 10 bases not matched to a gene; V was cut back by 0 bases and J by 2 bases. Germline V lookup: CDR1 SGHVS, CDR2 FQNEAQ. CDR3 nucleotides: TGTGCCAGCAGCTTAGCTGGTCTGGGACAGGGGGCAGGTAACACTGAAGCTTTCTTT. This translates into CASSLAGLGQGAGNTEAFF.

This chain joins TRBV5-1 and TRBJ1-4; the match to TRBD1 covers 7 bases. Germline lookup yields CDR1 SGHRS and CDR2 YFSETQ. Germline trimming cut 8 bases from V and 5 bases from J; bases unmatched to any gene: 9. The CDR3 is 14 residues long. DNA for the CDR3: TGCGCCAGTCGCCTGGACAGGAGCAATGAAAAACTGTTTTTT. This encodes CASRLDRSNEKLFF.

This chain uses TRBV7-9 with TRBJ1-1; D is perhaps TRBD1 (5 bases). V dropped 5 bases and J dropped 5 bases, with 27 bases sitting between them. Germline V CDR1 and CDR2: SEHNR, FQNEAQ (reference sequence). The CDR3 has 18 residues. The CDR3 bases are TGTGCCAGCAGCCCCCCAATGGGCCGCAGGGTAGGTGAGACTGAAGCTTTCTTT. Translated, it gives CASSPPMGRRVGETEAFF.

V usage is TRBV5-1 and J usage is TRBJ1-1; 7 nucleotides agree with TRBD1. CDR3 size: 16 residues. Germline CDR1 SGHRS, CDR2 YFSETQ. After removal of 1 base from V and 1 base from J, the junction contained 7 bases not matched to a gene. The CDR3 protein is CASSLKGATRNTEAFF. The CDR3 DNA reads TGCGCCAGCAGCTTGAAGGGGGCGACGAGGAACACTGAAGCTTTCTTT.

This chain connects TRBV2 to TRBJ2-7; D might be TRBD2 (6 bases). V was trimmed by 6 bases and J by 7 bases, leaving 13 bases between them. Germline V gene data show CDR1 as SNHLY and CDR2 as FYNNEI. CDR3 length equals 12 residues. The CDR3 here is CASRRAGWEQYF. DNA for the CDR3: TGTGCCAGCAGGAGGGCGGGGTGGGAGCAGTACTTC.

The chain combines TRBV5-1 with TRBJ2-7; possibly TRBD1 for D (6 bases). V lost 1 base to trimming and J lost 4 bases, with 12 bases between them. The CDR3 is made up of 14 amino acids. The germline V gene encodes CDR1 SGHRS and CDR2 YFSETQ. The CDR3 sequence is CASSLWGHQYEQYF. The CDR3 nucleotides read TGCGCCAGCAGCTTGTGGGGACACCAATACGAGCAGTACTTC.

V and J are TRBV11-2 and TRBJ2-4; 9 bases fit TRBD1. Trimming took 1 base from V and 4 from J; bases not matched to a gene: 2. The CDR3 consists of 15 residues. In germline, CDR1 is SGHAT, CDR2 FQNNGV. CDR3 residues: CASSLVGQGKNIQYF. The DNA for the CDR3 is TGTGCCAGCAGCTTAGTAGGACAGGGGAAAAACATTCAGTACTTC.

The chain recombines TRBV11-2 with TRBJ1-1, with no clear D. This CDR3 is 13 amino acids long. Between the trimmed V and J ends, which lost 3 bases and 0 bases, there was a span of 5 bases. The germline CDR1 and CDR2 sequences are SGHAT and FQNNGV. The CDR3 here is CASSFQMNTEAFF. The CDR3 region has the DNA TGTGCCAGCAGCTTTCAGATGAACACTGAAGCTTTCTTT.

The chain employs TRBV27 and TRBJ2-7; TRBD2 matches 13 bases. In germline, CDR1 is MNHEY, CDR2 SMNVEV (reference sequence). V lost 2 bases to trimming and J lost 2 bases; unmatched junction nucleotides: 3. The CDR3 runs 16 residues. For the CDR3, the DNA is TGTGCCAGCAGTTTACGGACTAGCGGGGGCCCCTACGAGCAGTACTTC. Its translation is CASSLRTSGGPYEQYF.

The chain joins TRBV28 to TRBJ2-5, with 9 bases fitting TRBD2. V lost 5 bases and J lost 2; bases outside the gene matches: 3. Germline V gene sequence: CDR1 MDHEN, CDR2 SYDVKM. This CDR3 has 14 amino acids. The CDR3 loop is CASSAGGRQETQYF. The CDR3 bases are TGTGCCAGCAGTGCGGGAGGGCGACAAGAGACCCAGTACTTC.

The chain joins TRBV19 to TRBJ1-1; 8 nucleotides line up with TRBD1. Germline CDR1 and CDR2: LNHDA and SQIVND (reference sequence). The CDR3 is 14 amino acids. V lost 2 bases and J lost 3; bases outside the gene matches: 2. The CDR3 loop reads CASSIQGADTEAFF. In DNA form, the CDR3 reads TGTGCCAGTAGTATACAGGGGGCGGACACTGAAGCTTTCTTT.

This clone showed up just a few times. The DNA for the CDR3 is TGTGCCAGCAGCTCCACCCGGAGAAACAATGAGCAGTTCTTC. Its translation: CASSSTRRNNEQFF. V usage is TRBV11-2 and J usage is TRBJ2-1; D is ambiguous. CDR3 length: 14 residues. Germline V gives CDR1 SGHAT, CDR2 FQNNGV. V was trimmed by 4 bases and J by 5 bases, leaving 12 bases between them.

The rearrangement uses TRBV7-9 and TRBJ2-1; D possibly corresponds to TRBD2 (6 bases). This CDR3 spans 12 amino acids. Germline V gene sequence: CDR1 SEHNR, CDR2 FQNEAQ (reference sequence). Trimming cost V 2 bases and J 12 bases, with 11 bases left between them. The CDR3 sequence is CASSLLADVQFF. The CDR3 coding sequence is TGTGCCAGCAGCTTATTAGCGGACGTGCAGTTCTTC.

Only a few counts were recorded for this clone. The chain employs TRBV29-1 and TRBJ1-1, with 12 bases fitting TRBD1. Germline CDR1 is SQVTM and CDR2 is ANQGSEA. The length of the CDR3 is 14 residues. With 5 bases clipped from V and 5 bases from J, the junction kept 6 bases outside the gene matches. The CDR3 loop is CSVTGQGAGTEAFF. The CDR3 DNA sequence: TGCAGCGTTACGGGACAGGGGGCGGGAACTGAAGCTTTCTTT.

In its sample, this clone was seen once. The chain has TRBV9 and TRBJ1-1; D possibly corresponds to TRBD1 (6 bases). Trimming cost V 4 bases and J 3 bases, with 16 bases left between them. The germline CDR1 and CDR2 sequences are SGDLS and YYNGEE. The CDR3 extends over 15 amino acids. The CDR3 sequence: CASSSQTGVYTEAFF. CDR3 nucleotides: TGTGCCAGCAGCTCTCAGACAGGAGTTTACACTGAAGCTTTCTTT.

The chain joins TRBV9 to TRBJ2-1, with a possible D match to TRBD2 (6 bases). Between the trimmed V and J ends, which lost 3 bases and 8 bases, there was a span of 18 bases. CDR3 size: 15 residues. Looked up from germline, CDR1 is SGDLS and CDR2 is YYNGEE. The CDR3 sequence is CASSATGLIMDEQFF. CDR3 sequence (DNA): TGTGCCAGCAGCGCAACGGGACTCATAATGGATGAGCAGTTCTTC.

The CDR3 sequence: CASSSAGRGYQPQHF. CDR3 in DNA: TGTGCCAGCAGTTCTGCGGGCAGGGGTTATCAGCCCCAGCATTTT. The chain employs TRBV7-2 and TRBJ1-5; perhaps TRBD1 as D (6 bases). Germline CDR1 is SGHTA and CDR2 is FQGNSA. V lost 6 bases, J lost 5 bases, and 17 bases lay in between. This CDR3 comprises 15 residues.

This clone was found many times. The V call is TRBV5-1, the J call TRBJ1-1; no definite D call. The ends were cut back, 0 bases at V and 7 bases at J, with 7 bases in the middle. This CDR3 has 12 amino acids. Germline CDR1 SGHRS, CDR2 YFSETQ. The chain's CDR3 is CASSLGSNEAFF. In DNA form, the CDR3 reads TGCGCCAGCAGCTTGGGGAGCAATGAAGCTTTCTTT.

The rearrangement uses TRBV4-1 and TRBJ1-3; D remains unclear. The CDR3 sequence is 14 residues long. Trimming removed 3 bases at V and 4 bases at J, with 10 bases between. Germline CDR1 and CDR2: MGHRA and YSYEKL. As DNA, the CDR3 is TGCGCCAGCAGCCAGGCGGGGTACGGAAACACCATATATTTT. It is translated as CASSQAGYGNTIYF.

The rearrangement links TRBV29-1 to TRBJ1-5; the D is unclear. The CDR3 spans 13 residues. The germline CDR1 and CDR2 sequences are SQVTM and ANQGSEA. V lost 4 bases to trimming and J lost 0 bases, with 7 bases between them. The DNA of the CDR3 is TGCAGCGTTGCCCCAGATAGCAATCAGCCCCAGCATTTT. It yields the protein CSVAPDSNQPQHF.

The genes are TRBV2 and TRBJ1-3, with D unresolved. Germline V gives CDR1 SNHLY, CDR2 FYNNEI. V was clipped by 7 bases and J by 2 bases, with 9 bases between them. This CDR3 has 13 amino acids. CDR3 DNA sequence: TGTGCCAGCACCGGGTTCACTGGAAACACCATATATTTT. It yields the protein CASTGFTGNTIYF.

This clone was counted once. The genes are TRBV2 and TRBJ1-1; unclear D gene. CDR1 is SNHLY, CDR2 FYNNEI, per germline. This CDR3 has 12 amino acids. Trimming removed 3 bases at V and 10 bases at J, with 12 bases between. Here the CDR3 DNA reads TGTGCCAGCAGTGAGCCCCCCACGGGAGCTTTCTTT. Its protein is CASSEPPTGAFF.

The sample holds a few counts of this clone. The chain is built from TRBV30 and TRBJ2-7; D possibly corresponds to TRBD2 (5 bases). Germline CDR1 is GTSNPN and CDR2 is SVGIG (reference sequence). This CDR3 comprises 16 residues. Deletions cut 0 bases from V and 7 bases from J, with 22 bases between. CDR3 loop: CAWSVLSDEPTREQYF. The CDR3 DNA reads as TGTGCCTGGAGTGTACTTAGCGATGAACCCACGAGAGAGCAGTACTTC.

This chain uses TRBV10-1 with TRBJ2-1; 8 nucleotides align to TRBD2. The CDR3 length is 14 residues. J was trimmed by 6 bases and V by 7 bases; bases with no gene match: 8. Germline CDR1 WNHNN, CDR2 SYGVQD (reference sequence). The DNA of the CDR3 is TGCGCCAGCATGCCCGCGGGAGGTAGCAATGAGCAGTTCTTC. Protein sequence: CASMPAGGSNEQFF.

The chain is built from TRBV2 and TRBJ2-1; 7 bases are shared with TRBD2. Germline lookup yields CDR1 SNHLY and CDR2 FYNNEI. The CDR3 sequence is 15 residues long. V was pared by 3 bases and J by 6 bases, with 8 bases of the junction left unmatched. The CDR3 coding sequence is TGTGCCAGCAGTGATCGAGGGAGGGCCTTCAATGAGCAGTTCTTC. Translating it yields CASSDRGRAFNEQFF.

The chain uses TRBV6-5 and TRBJ1-1, with a possible D match to TRBD1 (5 bases). The germline V gene has CDR1 MNHEY and CDR2 SVGAGI. V was trimmed by 2 bases and J by 6 bases, leaving 16 bases between them. This CDR3 region has 15 residues. The CDR3 region has the DNA TGTGCCAGCAGTTACGGCGGGACCCCGGGACCTGAAGCTTTCTTT. This translates into CASSYGGTPGPEAFF.

CDR3: CASRKEGLEAFF. In DNA, the CDR3 is TGTGCCAGCAGAAAAGAGGGACTTGAAGCTTTCTTT. The gene calls are TRBV27 and TRBJ1-1; D is perhaps TRBD1 (5 bases). This CDR3 is 12 amino acids long. Germline V gene lookup returns CDR1 MNHEY and CDR2 SMNVEV (reference sequence). The V end lost 6 bases, the J end lost 7 bases, and 12 bases lay between the germline ends.